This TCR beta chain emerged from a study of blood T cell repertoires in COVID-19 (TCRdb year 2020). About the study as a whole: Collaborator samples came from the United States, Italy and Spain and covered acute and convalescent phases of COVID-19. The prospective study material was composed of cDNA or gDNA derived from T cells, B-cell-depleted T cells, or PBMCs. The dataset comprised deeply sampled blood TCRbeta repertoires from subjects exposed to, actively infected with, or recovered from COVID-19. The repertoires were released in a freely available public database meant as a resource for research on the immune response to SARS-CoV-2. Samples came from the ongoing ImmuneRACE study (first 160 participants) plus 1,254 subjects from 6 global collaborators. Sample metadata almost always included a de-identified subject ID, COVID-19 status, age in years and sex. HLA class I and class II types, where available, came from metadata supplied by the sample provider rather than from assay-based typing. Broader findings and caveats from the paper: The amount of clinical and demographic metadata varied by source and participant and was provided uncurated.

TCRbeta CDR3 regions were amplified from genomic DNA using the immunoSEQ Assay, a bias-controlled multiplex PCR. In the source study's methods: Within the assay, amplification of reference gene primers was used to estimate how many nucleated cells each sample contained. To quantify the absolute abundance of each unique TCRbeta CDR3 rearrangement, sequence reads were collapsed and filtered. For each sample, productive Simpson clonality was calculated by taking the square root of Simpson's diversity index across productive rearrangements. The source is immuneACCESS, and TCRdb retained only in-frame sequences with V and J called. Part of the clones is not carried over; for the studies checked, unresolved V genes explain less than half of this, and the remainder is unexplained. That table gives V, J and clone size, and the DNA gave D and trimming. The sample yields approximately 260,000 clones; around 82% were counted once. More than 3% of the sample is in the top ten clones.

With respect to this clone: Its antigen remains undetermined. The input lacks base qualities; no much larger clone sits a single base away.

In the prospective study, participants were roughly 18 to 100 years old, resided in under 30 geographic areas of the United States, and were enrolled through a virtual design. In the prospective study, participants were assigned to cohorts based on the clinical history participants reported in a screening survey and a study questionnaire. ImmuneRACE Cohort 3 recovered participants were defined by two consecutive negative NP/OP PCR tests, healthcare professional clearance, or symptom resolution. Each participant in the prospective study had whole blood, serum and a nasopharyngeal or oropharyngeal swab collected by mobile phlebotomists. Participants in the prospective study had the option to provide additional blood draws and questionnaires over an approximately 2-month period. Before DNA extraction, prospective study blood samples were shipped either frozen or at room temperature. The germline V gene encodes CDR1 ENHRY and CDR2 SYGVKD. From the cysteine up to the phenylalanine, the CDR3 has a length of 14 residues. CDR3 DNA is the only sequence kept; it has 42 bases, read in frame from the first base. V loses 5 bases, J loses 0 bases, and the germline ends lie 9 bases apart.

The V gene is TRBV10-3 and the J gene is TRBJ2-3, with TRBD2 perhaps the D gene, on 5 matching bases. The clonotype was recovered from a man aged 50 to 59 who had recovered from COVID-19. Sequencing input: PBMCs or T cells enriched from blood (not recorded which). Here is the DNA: TGTGCCATCAGTTATGGCGGGAGCACAGATACGCAGTATTTT. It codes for CAISYGGSTDTQYF.